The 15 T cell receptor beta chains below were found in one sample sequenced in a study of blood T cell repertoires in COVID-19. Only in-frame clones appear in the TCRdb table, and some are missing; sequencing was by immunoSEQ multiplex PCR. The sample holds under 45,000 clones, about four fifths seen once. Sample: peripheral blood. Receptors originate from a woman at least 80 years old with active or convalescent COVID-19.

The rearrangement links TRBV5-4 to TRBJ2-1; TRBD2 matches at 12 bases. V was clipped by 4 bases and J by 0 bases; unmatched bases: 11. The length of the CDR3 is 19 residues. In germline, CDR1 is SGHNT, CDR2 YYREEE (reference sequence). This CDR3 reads CASSTRTSGAPSSYNEQFF. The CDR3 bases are TGTGCCAGCAGCACCCGGACTAGCGGGGCCCCCTCCTCCTACAATGAGCAGTTCTTC. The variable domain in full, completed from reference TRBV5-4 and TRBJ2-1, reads ETGVTQSPTHLIKTRGQQVTLRCSSQSGHNTVSWYQQALGQGPQFIFQYYREEENGRGNFPPRFSGLQFPNYSSELNVNALELDDSALYLCASSTRTSGAPSSYNEQFFGPGTRLTVL.

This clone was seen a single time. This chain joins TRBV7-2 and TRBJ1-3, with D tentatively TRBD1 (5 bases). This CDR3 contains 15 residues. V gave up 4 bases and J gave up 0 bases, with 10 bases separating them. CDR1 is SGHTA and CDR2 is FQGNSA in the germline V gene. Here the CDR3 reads CASSSQGISGNTIYF. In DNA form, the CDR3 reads TGTGCCAGCAGCTCCCAGGGCATCTCTGGAAACACCATATATTTT.

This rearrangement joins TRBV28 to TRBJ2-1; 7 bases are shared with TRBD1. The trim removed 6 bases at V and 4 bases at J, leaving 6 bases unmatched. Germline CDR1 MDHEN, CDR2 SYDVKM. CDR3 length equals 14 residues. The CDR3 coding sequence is TGTGCCAGCAGCCTCCGGGACAGATACAATGAGCAGTTCTTC. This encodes CASSLRDRYNEQFF.

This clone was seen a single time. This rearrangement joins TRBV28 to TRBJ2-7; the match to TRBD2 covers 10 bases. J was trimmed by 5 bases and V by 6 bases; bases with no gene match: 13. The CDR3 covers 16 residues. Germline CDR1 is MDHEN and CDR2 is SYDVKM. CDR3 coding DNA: TGTGCCAGCAGGAGGGGGACTAGCGCCCAACGGGACGAGCAGTACTTC. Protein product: CASRRGTSAQRDEQYF.

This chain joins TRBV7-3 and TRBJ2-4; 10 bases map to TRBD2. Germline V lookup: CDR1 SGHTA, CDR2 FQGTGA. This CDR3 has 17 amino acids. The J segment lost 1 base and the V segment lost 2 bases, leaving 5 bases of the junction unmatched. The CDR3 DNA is TGTGCCAGCAGCTTAGGGCTAGCGGGAGCGGCCAAAAACATTCAGTACTTC. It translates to CASSLGLAGAAKNIQYF.

The DNA for the CDR3 is TGTGCCAGCAGCCAAGCCCGGACTAGCACAGATACGCAGTATTTT. Its translation: CASSQARTSTDTQYF. This chain uses TRBV3-1 (or the pseudogene TRBV3-2) with TRBJ2-3; D may be TRBD2 (5 bases). The V end was cut by 1 base, the J end by 0 bases, with 8 bases between. Germline V gene sequence: CDR1 LGHDT, CDR2 YNNKEL (reference sequence). The CDR3 sequence is 15 residues long.

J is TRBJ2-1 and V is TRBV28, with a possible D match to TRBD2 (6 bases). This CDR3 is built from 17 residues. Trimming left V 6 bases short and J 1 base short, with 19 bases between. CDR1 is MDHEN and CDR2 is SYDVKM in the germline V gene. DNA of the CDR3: TGTGCCAGCAGCGACCAGACGGGAGCAAGTTCCTACAATGAGCAGTTCTTC. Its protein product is CASSDQTGASSYNEQFF. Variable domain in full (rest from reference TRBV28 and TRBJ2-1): DVKVTQSSRYLVKRTGEKVFLECVQDMDHENMFWYRQDPGLGLRLIYFSYDVKMKEKGDIPEGYSVSREKKERFSLILESASTNQTSMYLCASSDQTGASSYNEQFFGPGTRLTVL.

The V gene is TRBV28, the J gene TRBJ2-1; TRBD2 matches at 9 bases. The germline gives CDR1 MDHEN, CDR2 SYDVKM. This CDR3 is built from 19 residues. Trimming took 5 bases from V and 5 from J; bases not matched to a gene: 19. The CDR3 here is CASSTRRASGKSGNNEQFF. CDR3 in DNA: TGTGCCAGCAGTACCCGAAGGGCTAGCGGGAAGTCTGGTAACAATGAGCAGTTCTTC.

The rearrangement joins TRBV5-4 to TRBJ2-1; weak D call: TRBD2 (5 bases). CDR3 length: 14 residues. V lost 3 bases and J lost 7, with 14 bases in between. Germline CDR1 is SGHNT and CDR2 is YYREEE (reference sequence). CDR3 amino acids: CASSSEGPLNEQFF. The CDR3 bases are TGTGCCAGCAGCTCCGAGGGCCCTTTGAATGAGCAGTTCTTC.

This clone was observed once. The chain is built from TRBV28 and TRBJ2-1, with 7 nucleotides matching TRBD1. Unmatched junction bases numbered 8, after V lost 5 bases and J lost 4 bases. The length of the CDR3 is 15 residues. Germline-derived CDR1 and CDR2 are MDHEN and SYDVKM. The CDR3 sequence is CASSLEDRRYNEQFF. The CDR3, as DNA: TGTGCCAGCAGTCTTGAGGACAGGCGATACAATGAGCAGTTCTTC.

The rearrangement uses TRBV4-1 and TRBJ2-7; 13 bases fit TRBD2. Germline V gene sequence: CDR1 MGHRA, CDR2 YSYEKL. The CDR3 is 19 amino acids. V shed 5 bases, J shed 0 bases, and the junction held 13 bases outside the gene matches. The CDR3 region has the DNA TGCGCCAGCAGCTTAACCCAACTAGCGGGAGGGCCTAACTCCTACGAGCAGTACTTC. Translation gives CASSLTQLAGGPNSYEQYF.

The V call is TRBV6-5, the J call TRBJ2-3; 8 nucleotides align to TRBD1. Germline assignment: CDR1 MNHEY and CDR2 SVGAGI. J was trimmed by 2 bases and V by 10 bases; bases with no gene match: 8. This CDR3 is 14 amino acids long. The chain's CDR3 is CATPGQEITDTQYF. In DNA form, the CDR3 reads TGTGCCACACCGGGACAGGAGATCACAGATACGCAGTATTTT.

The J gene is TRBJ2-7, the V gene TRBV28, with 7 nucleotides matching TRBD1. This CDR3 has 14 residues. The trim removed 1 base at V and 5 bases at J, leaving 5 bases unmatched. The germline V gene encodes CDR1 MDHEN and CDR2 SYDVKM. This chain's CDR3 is CASSLSADRDEQYF. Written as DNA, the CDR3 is TGTGCCAGCAGTTTATCGGCCGACAGGGACGAGCAGTACTTC.

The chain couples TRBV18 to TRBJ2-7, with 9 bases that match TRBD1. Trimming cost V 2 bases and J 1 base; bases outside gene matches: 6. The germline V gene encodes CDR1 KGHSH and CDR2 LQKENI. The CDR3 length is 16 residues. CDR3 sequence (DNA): TGTGCCAGCTCACCAATGGTGACAGGGGGATCCTACGAGCAGTACTTC. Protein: CASSPMVTGGSYEQYF.

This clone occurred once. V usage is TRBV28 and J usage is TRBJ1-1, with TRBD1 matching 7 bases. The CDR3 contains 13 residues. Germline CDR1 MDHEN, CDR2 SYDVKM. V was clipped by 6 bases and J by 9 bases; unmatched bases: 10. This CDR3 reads CASSDRAVAKAFF. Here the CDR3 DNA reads TGTGCCAGCAGCGACAGGGCGGTAGCTAAAGCTTTCTTT. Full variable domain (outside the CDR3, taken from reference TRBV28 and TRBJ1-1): DVKVTQSSRYLVKRTGEKVFLECVQDMDHENMFWYRQDPGLGLRLIYFSYDVKMKEKGDIPEGYSVSREKKERFSLILESASTNQTSMYLCASSDRAVAKAFFGQGTRLTVV.